This T cell receptor beta chain was profiled in a study of T-cell reconstitution after alpha-beta-depleted transplantation in children (dated by TCRdb to the mid-2010s). At the level of the whole study: Using TCR repertoire profiling, the study quantitatively followed how T-cell immune reconstitution unfolded in children after TCRalphabeta/CD19-depleted allogeneic hematopoietic cell transplantation.

Regarding this clonotype: The specificity of this receptor is unknown. No much larger clone is present one base from it, and per-base qualities are unavailable.

To prepare the library, PCR was applied. The sequencer was an Illumina HiSeq 2500. TCR library preparation used molecular barcoding, with unique molecular identifiers applied to normalize quantification of the TCRbeta repertoire. The raw public reads went through TCRdb reprocessing: fastp at Q25, MiXCR clone calling, in-frame beta chains kept. Rows with a matching CDR3 protein are joined into one entry that keeps the most common DNA and genes. The sample table lists approximately 590,000 distinct CDR3 sequences, more than 9% of them with a count of one. The biggest ten clones account for 4% to 5% of the sample. As encoded in the germline V gene, CDR1 is MNHNS while CDR2 is SASEGT. The CDR3 numbers 15 residues from cysteine through phenylalanine. The retained sequence is limited to the CDR3, 45 bases, with the frame set at the first base. V loses 3 bases, J loses 4 bases, and the germline ends lie 16 bases apart.

The V gene is TRBV6-1 and the J gene is TRBJ2-7, with a tentative D gene TRBD2 over 6 matching bases. The material sequenced was PBMCs from the stem cell graft donor, taken from the stem cell graft. The sequence was obtained from a human donor who donated a stem cell graft to a child with acute myeloid leukemia. DNA sequence: TGTGCCAGCAGTGAGTCGGGGGTCCCTTATTACGAGCAGTACTTC. Its translation is CASSESGVPYYEQYF.